This T cell receptor (beta chain) was sequenced during a study of siplizumab effects on memory and regulatory T cells. Comment on this clone: Its antigen is as yet unknown.

This CDR3 is 14 amino acids long. CDR1 is SNHLY and CDR2 is FYNNEI in the germline V gene. The V end was cut by 3 bases, the J end by 3 bases, with 8 bases between. Libraries were prepared by immunoSEQ multiplex PCR; TCRdb keeps only in-frame clonotypes and omits some of them. In the table there are over 10,000 clones, around 43% of which are singletons. Findings of the study overall: Naive versus memory phenotype went unassigned for roughly 75-95% of proliferating CD4+ or CD8+ clones. Just a small share of alloreactive clones was traced back to unstimulated subsets.

The mixed lymphocyte reaction cells were grown together in coculture at 37°C for less than 7 days. This chain links TRBV2 with TRBJ2-2, with D perhaps matching TRBD1 (5 bases). The receptor was isolated from a human donor in good health; the cells came from an allogeneic mixed lymphocyte reaction. Some clones in this sample may be carry-over from other donors' samples. The sequenced material came from CFSE-low (dividing) CD8+ T cells sorted from an allogeneic mixed lymphocyte reaction. CDR3 protein: CASSDRVYTGELFF. The CDR3 region has the DNA TGTGCCAGCAGTGACAGGGTTTACACCGGGGAGCTGTTTTTT.